One and the same sample provided the 32 T cell receptor beta chains below, sequenced in a study of blood T cell repertoires in COVID-19. The method was immunoSEQ multiplex PCR; TCRdb's version includes in-frame clones alone and lacks a portion of them. The data show 320,000 or so clones, with 85% seen just once and around 1.8% held by the top ten. Specimen: PBMCs or T cells enriched from blood (not recorded which). These receptors all stem from a woman aged 25 to 45 who had been exposed to COVID-19.

The chain has TRBV13 and TRBJ2-2; the match to TRBD2 covers 10 bases. This CDR3 is 17 amino acids long. Trimming took 5 bases from V and 2 from J; bases not matched to a gene: 8. Germline-derived CDR1 and CDR2 are PRHDT and FYEKMQ (reference sequence). DNA for the CDR3: TGTGCCAGCAGCGCGGGGGGACTAGCGATAAACACCGGGGAGCTGTTTTTT. Translated, it gives CASSAGGLAINTGELFF.

The sample holds a few counts of this clone. The CDR3 sequence: CASRPPGGYEQYF. In nucleotides, the CDR3 is TGTGCCAGCAGACCTCCCGGGGGCTACGAGCAGTACTTC. The V and J genes are TRBV6-5 and TRBJ2-7, with D possibly matching TRBD2 (6 bases). Germline lookup yields CDR1 MNHEY and CDR2 SVGAGI. The V end was cut by 6 bases, the J end by 3 bases, with 12 bases between. CDR3 length: 13 amino acids.

The V call is TRBV11-3, the J call TRBJ1-2, with D uncertain. Per germline, CDR1 SGHNT and CDR2 YENEEA. The CDR3 loop spans 14 amino acids. The V and J ends lost 5 bases and 3 bases respectively, with 13 bases between them. The CDR3 loop reads CASSARRVHYGYTF. For the CDR3, the DNA is TGTGCCAGCAGCGCTAGACGGGTGCACTATGGCTACACCTTC.

The V and J genes are TRBV11-3 and TRBJ2-7, with a tentative D call TRBD2 (5 bases). Germline-derived CDR1 and CDR2 are SGHNT and YENEEA. V was pared by 3 bases and J by 7 bases, with 10 bases between. CDR3 length: 12 residues. CDR3 DNA sequence: TGTGCCAGCAGCTTTACTCCGGGGGAGCAGTACTTC. The encoded protein is CASSFTPGEQYF.

The chain combines TRBV9 with TRBJ1-2, with D perhaps matching TRBD1 (5 bases). V lost 0 bases, J lost 9 bases, and 9 bases lay in between. CDR3 length: 12 amino acids. Germline CDR1 is SGDLS and CDR2 is YYNGEE. The CDR3 is CASSVEGSRYTF. As DNA, the CDR3 is TGTGCCAGCAGCGTAGAGGGGTCGCGCTACACCTTC.

This rearrangement joins TRBV7-9 to TRBJ1-2; D is unclear. Germline CDR1 is SEHNR and CDR2 is FQNEAQ (reference sequence). V gave up 0 bases and J gave up 0 bases, with 8 bases separating them. The CDR3 runs to 15 residues. The CDR3, as DNA: TGTGCCAGCAGCTTAGCGGGCGGGTCTAACTATGGCTACACCTTC. Translated, it gives CASSLAGGSNYGYTF.

The V gene is TRBV7-8, the J gene TRBJ1-5; tentatively, D is TRBD1 (5 bases). This CDR3 region has 15 residues. The V end was cut by 6 bases, the J end by 1 base, with 13 bases between. CDR1 and CDR2 (germline): SGHVS, FQNEAQ. DNA for the CDR3: TGTGCCAGCAGGGCAAGGGGAAACAGCAATCAGCCCCAGCATTTT. It codes for CASRARGNSNQPQHF.

The chain couples TRBV15 to TRBJ1-1, with no clear D. V was clipped by 5 bases and J by 3 bases, with 4 bases between them. The CDR3 sequence is 11 residues long. The germline V gene has CDR1 LNHNV and CDR2 YYDKDF (reference sequence). This CDR3 is CATSADTEAFF. CDR3 in DNA: TGTGCCACCAGCGCGGACACTGAAGCTTTCTTT.

V is TRBV6-2 or TRBV6-3 and J is TRBJ2-7; TRBD2 agrees at 10 bases. This CDR3 spans 15 amino acids. Looked up from germline, CDR1 is MNHEY and CDR2 is SVGEGT. V lost 3 bases, J lost 7 bases, and 9 bases stayed unmatched. The CDR3: CASSYLSGRAQEQYF. CDR3 coding DNA: TGTGCCAGCAGTTATCTGAGCGGGAGGGCCCAAGAGCAGTACTTC.

The chain joins TRBV28 to TRBJ2-7; D may be TRBD2 (6 bases). Germline CDR1 and CDR2: MDHEN and SYDVKM. This CDR3 has 13 residues. V gave up 3 bases and J gave up 4 bases, with 10 bases separating them. CDR3 DNA sequence: TGTGCCAGCAGTTTGGGGGGAGGATACGAGCAGTACTTC. Translated: CASSLGGGYEQYF.

This clone was picked up a small number of times. The chain is built from TRBV5-1 and TRBJ2-2, with unresolved D. CDR3 length equals 14 residues. Trimming took 3 bases from V and 5 from J, leaving 11 bases between them. The germline V gene has CDR1 SGHRS and CDR2 YFSETQ. The CDR3 nucleotides read TGCGCCAGCAGCTCTCTGGTCGGGACCGGGGAGCTGTTTTTT. Its protein product is CASSSLVGTGELFF.

On this clone itself: Other DNA sequences in this sample translate to the same CDR3. This chain connects TRBV7-3 to TRBJ2-3, with 7 nucleotides matching TRBD2. With 4 bases clipped from V and 4 bases from J, the junction kept 2 bases outside the gene matches. Looked up from germline, CDR1 is SGHTA and CDR2 is FQGTGA. There are 13 residues in the CDR3. The DNA of the CDR3 is TGTGCCAGCAGCTCTAGCGGCGCAGATACGCAGTATTTT. This gives the protein CASSSSGADTQYF.

This clone has a single count. The rearrangement links TRBV29-1 to TRBJ2-1; no clear D. The CDR3 contains 11 residues. Trimming stripped 3 bases from V and 6 bases from J, with 6 bases between. Germline CDR1 is SQVTM and CDR2 is ANQGSEA. This CDR3 reads CSVDVLNEQFF. Here the CDR3 DNA reads TGCAGCGTTGATGTACTCAATGAGCAGTTCTTC.

In DNA, the CDR3 is TGTGCCAGCAGTTTATCCCCGGGGGCCTACGAGCAGTACTTC. Translated, it gives CASSLSPGAYEQYF. The genes are TRBV28 and TRBJ2-7, with a possible D match to TRBD2 (6 bases). From germline, CDR1 is MDHEN and CDR2 SYDVKM. The CDR3 contains 14 residues. V was clipped by 1 base and J by 2 bases, with 9 bases between them.

V and J are TRBV30 and TRBJ1-4; 8 bases match TRBD1. Unmatched junction bases numbered 11, after V lost 3 bases and J lost 8 bases. The CDR3 is 15 residues long. The V gene's germline CDR1 is GTSNPN and CDR2 SVGIG (reference sequence). The CDR3 spells CAWSGTQGAREKLFF. The CDR3, as DNA: TGTGCCTGGAGCGGGACGCAGGGGGCGAGAGAAAAACTGTTTTTT.

This rearrangement joins TRBV30 to TRBJ1-3; D call uncertain. The germline V gene encodes CDR1 GTSNPN and CDR2 SVGIG (reference sequence). V lost 2 bases and J 0 bases, leaving 5 bases between the germline ends. This CDR3 region has 13 residues. The CDR3 nucleotides are TGTGCCTGGAGTTCGAGCTCTGGAAACACCATATATTTT. This codes for CAWSSSSGNTIYF.

This chain links TRBV7-9 with TRBJ1-5, with 10 nucleotides matching TRBD1. V trimming: 3 bases; J trimming: 6 bases; junction bases outside the gene matches: 8. The CDR3 covers 16 residues. CDR1 is SEHNR, CDR2 FQNEAQ, per germline (reference sequence). CDR3 sequence (DNA): TGTGCCAGCAGCTTCGTAGCCGGGACAGGGGTTCAGCCCCAGCATTTT. It yields the protein CASSFVAGTGVQPQHF.

This clone occurred once. The rearrangement uses TRBV15 and TRBJ1-5, with D tentatively TRBD1 (5 bases). Trimming removed 0 bases at V and 0 bases at J, with 9 bases between. There are 16 residues in the CDR3. The V gene's germline CDR1 is LNHNV and CDR2 YYDKDF (reference sequence). The CDR3 loop is CATSREDTYSNQPQHF. The CDR3 region has the DNA TGTGCCACCAGCAGAGAGGACACATATAGCAATCAGCCCCAGCATTTT. The full variable domain, completed using reference TRBV15 and TRBJ1-5, is DAMVIQNPRYQVTQFGKPVTLSCSQTLNHNVMYWYQQKSSQAPKLLFHYYDKDFNNEADTPDNFQSRRPNTSFCFLDIRSPGLGDTAMYLCATSREDTYSNQPQHFGDGTRLSIL.

V gene TRBV9 combines with J gene TRBJ2-3, with D possibly TRBD1 on 5 matching bases. The CDR3 covers 16 residues. Germline V CDR1 and CDR2: SGDLS, YYNGEE. V was trimmed by 4 bases and J by 0 bases, leaving 15 bases between them. CDR3: CASSPRTGLSTDTQYF. The CDR3 nucleotides read TGTGCCAGCAGCCCCCGTACAGGCCTAAGCACAGATACGCAGTATTTT.

J is TRBJ2-2 and V is TRBV28; no definite D call. The CDR3 loop spans 16 amino acids. Germline V lookup: CDR1 MDHEN, CDR2 SYDVKM. Trimming pared 3 bases from V and 4 bases from J, leaving 15 bases between. The CDR3 nucleotides read TGTGCCAGCAGTTTGATAGAGAGTGCATTCACCGGGGAGCTGTTTTTT. It yields the protein CASSLIESAFTGELFF.

The chain joins TRBV7-8 to TRBJ2-1; possible D gene TRBD2, 5 bases. Trimming stripped 0 bases from V and 6 bases from J, with 12 bases between. The CDR3 contains 15 residues. In germline, CDR1 is SGHVS, CDR2 FQNEAQ. This CDR3 reads CASSLAGAVTNEQFF. In nucleotides, the CDR3 is TGTGCCAGCAGCTTAGCGGGAGCTGTAACCAATGAGCAGTTCTTC.

V usage is TRBV4-2 and J usage is TRBJ2-5, with 8 positions matching TRBD1. The germline V gene encodes CDR1 LGHNA and CDR2 YNFKEQ. Germline trimming cut 3 bases from V and 1 base from J; bases unmatched to any gene: 7. This CDR3 has 16 amino acids. The CDR3 bases are TGTGCCAGCAGCCACTCTCCCGGACAGGGCCAAGAGACCCAGTACTTC. Its translation is CASSHSPGQGQETQYF.

This rearrangement joins TRBV5-4 to TRBJ2-5, with D unresolved. The V gene's germline CDR1 is SGHNT and CDR2 YYREEE (reference sequence). CDR3 length equals 13 residues. V was shortened by 0 bases and J by 3 bases, with 6 bases between the two germline ends. The CDR3 region is CASSLVLEETQYF. CDR3 nucleotides: TGTGCCAGCAGCTTGGTTTTAGAAGAGACCCAGTACTTC. Based on the CDR3 plus reference TRBV5-4 and TRBJ2-5, the full variable domain is ETGVTQSPTHLIKTRGQQVTLRCSSQSGHNTVSWYQQALGQGPQFIFQYYREEENGRGNFPPRFSGLQFPNYSSELNVNALELDDSALYLCASSLVLEETQYFGPGTRLLVL.

The chain has TRBV11-2 and TRBJ2-7; 10 positions match TRBD2. After removal of 1 base from V and 3 bases from J, the junction contained 9 bases not matched to a gene. From germline, CDR1 is SGHAT and CDR2 FQNNGV. This CDR3 region has 17 residues. CDR3 amino acids: CASSLGSSGRSIYEQYF. CDR3 DNA: TGTGCCAGCAGCTTAGGGTCTAGCGGGAGATCGATCTACGAGCAGTACTTC.

The chain employs TRBV6-5 and TRBJ1-1, with 7 bases aligning to TRBD1. The V gene's germline CDR1 is MNHEY and CDR2 SVGAGI. Trimming took 7 bases from V and 2 from J; bases not matched to a gene: 7. The CDR3 runs 14 residues. In DNA form, the CDR3 reads TGTGCCAGCAAACCCGGAGGGGGCAACACTGAAGCTTTCTTT. Its protein product is CASKPGGGNTEAFF.

The CDR3 reads CASSLLSGVHYEQYF. The CDR3 DNA reads as TGTGCCAGCAGTTTATTGTCGGGAGTTCACTACGAGCAGTACTTC. The genes are TRBV27 and TRBJ2-7, with D maybe TRBD2 (6 bases). The CDR3 totals 15 residues. Trimming stripped 1 base from V and 3 bases from J, with 13 bases between. Germline V CDR1 and CDR2: MNHEY, SMNVEV (reference sequence).

In nucleotides, the CDR3 is TGTGCCAGCAGCTTAGAGGTAGCGGGAGGTGCCTATGGCTACACCTTC. As protein: CASSLEVAGGAYGYTF. The V and J genes are TRBV7-2 and TRBJ1-2; D remains ambiguous. This CDR3 region has 16 residues. Germline CDR1 SGHTA, CDR2 FQGNSA. Between the trimmed V and J ends, which lost 1 base and 4 bases, there was a span of 16 bases.

The rearrangement links TRBV18 to TRBJ2-1, with 9 bases matching TRBD1. The junction had 8 bases not matched to a gene; V was cut back by 0 bases and J by 8 bases. The germline V gene encodes CDR1 KGHSH and CDR2 LQKENI. The CDR3 contains 16 residues. The CDR3 nucleotides read TGTGCCAGCTCACCACCTGGGGGACAGGGTTTCGATGAGCAGTTCTTC. Encoded protein: CASSPPGGQGFDEQFF.

The genes are TRBV11-3 and TRBJ1-1; no definite D call. CDR3 size: 13 residues. Germline V lookup: CDR1 SGHNT, CDR2 YENEEA. Between the trimmed V and J ends, which lost 1 base and 3 bases, there was a span of 6 bases. Written as DNA, the CDR3 is TGTGCCAGCAGCTTAGTCCGTGACACTGAAGCTTTCTTT. This gives the protein CASSLVRDTEAFF.

The chain carries TRBV30 and TRBJ2-3; tentative D call: TRBD2 (5 bases). V lost 2 bases to trimming and J lost 0 bases, with 9 bases between them. Germline lookup yields CDR1 GTSNPN and CDR2 SVGIG (reference sequence). The CDR3 is 14 amino acids. The CDR3 is CAWSSGLSTDTQYF. The CDR3 DNA reads TGTGCCTGGAGTAGCGGACTCAGCACAGATACGCAGTATTTT.

The rearrangement joins TRBV5-4 to TRBJ2-1, with 15 bases lining up with TRBD2. V shed 0 bases and J 7 bases; nucleotides not matched to a gene: 11. In germline, CDR1 is SGHNT, CDR2 YYREEE (reference sequence). This CDR3 is built from 19 residues. CDR3: CASSLVWTSGRARNNEQFF. CDR3 DNA: TGTGCCAGCAGCTTGGTCTGGACTAGCGGGAGGGCGCGAAATAATGAGCAGTTCTTC.

CDR3 loop: CASTPGGRLNTEAFF. The CDR3 DNA follows: TGTGCCAGCACTCCTGGGGGCAGATTGAACACTGAAGCTTTCTTT. The chain combines TRBV7-2 with TRBJ1-1, with D perhaps TRBD1 (6 bases). The V end lost 7 bases, the J end lost 0 bases, and 15 bases lay between the germline ends. The CDR3 has 15 residues. Germline assignment: CDR1 SGHTA and CDR2 FQGNSA.